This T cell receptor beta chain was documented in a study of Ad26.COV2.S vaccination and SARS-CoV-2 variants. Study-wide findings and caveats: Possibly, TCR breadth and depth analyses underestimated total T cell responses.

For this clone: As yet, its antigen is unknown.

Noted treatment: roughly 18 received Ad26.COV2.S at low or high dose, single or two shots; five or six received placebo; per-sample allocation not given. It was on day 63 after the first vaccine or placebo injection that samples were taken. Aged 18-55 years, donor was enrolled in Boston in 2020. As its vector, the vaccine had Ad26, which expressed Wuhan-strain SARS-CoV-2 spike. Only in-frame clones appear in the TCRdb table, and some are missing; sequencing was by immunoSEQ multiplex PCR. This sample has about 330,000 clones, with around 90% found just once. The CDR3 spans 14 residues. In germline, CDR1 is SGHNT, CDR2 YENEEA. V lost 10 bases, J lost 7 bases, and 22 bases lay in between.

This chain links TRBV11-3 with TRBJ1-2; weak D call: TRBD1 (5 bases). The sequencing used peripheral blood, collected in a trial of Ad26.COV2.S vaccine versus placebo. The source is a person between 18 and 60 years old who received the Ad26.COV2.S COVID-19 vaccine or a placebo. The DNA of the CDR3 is TGTGCCATACAGACCGGGGCCGAGAGTGGTGGCTACACCTTC. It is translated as CAIQTGAESGGYTF.